Below, one T cell receptor (beta chain) is given with its context. No cognate antigen has been identified for it. No base quality values were provided; no much bigger clone lies one nucleotide off. This sample stems from a study of cytomegalovirus exposure and HLA in healthy donors (dated by TCRdb to the late 2010s). Study-wide context: According to an earlier analysis of around 600 of the donors, 150 million to 200 million T cells yielded 100 million or so unique TCR beta sequences and approximately 300 Gb of sequence data. A few DR-DQ haplotypes were treated as single units for association and clustering because of strong linkage in the cohort. A later genetic analysis used genome-wide SNP genotypes for about three fifths of the roughly 700 donors, treating that subset as a discovery cohort. Typing coverage differed by locus: A, B, C, DRB1 and DQB1 were typed in about 629-630 donors, DQA1 in 522, DPA1 in around 580, and DPB1 in about 450. The study aimed to test whether signatures of past pathogen exposure could be identified by cataloging public T cell receptors. Of the roughly 410 genotyped donors, 70% to 90% were placed in the genetic ancestry cluster associated with self-reported Caucasian donors. A later analysis re-examined previously published TCR beta repertoires from around 670 donors and added high-resolution HLA genotyping to investigate patterns of TCR occurrence. All discovery cohort repertoires had been generated using a single sequencing platform. About 280 gigabases of sequencing data and roughly 80 million unique TCR sequences made up an early release that covered around 640 HLA-typed donors. Alongside the repertoire data, information on donor age, sex, ethnicity and CMV serostatus was compiled. The study combined high-throughput TCR immunosequencing, statistical association of individual TCRs with disease status, and machine learning to predict cytomegalovirus infection status. Both class I and class II loci were covered by HLA typing, at four-digit resolution. An earlier analysis of about 600 of the donors used high-throughput TCR beta sequencing to judge whether each TCR beta V gene segment behaved as functional or pseudogenic. Among about 370 genotyped donors of the cohort, an average of around 220,000 unique TCR beta nucleotide sequences was sequenced per donor, of which roughly 17% were non-productive. A separate validation cohort of 100 to 150 different subjects was used in addition to the approximately 700-subject first cohort. In the later analysis, no new phenotypic data were used to find candidate immune exposures; instead, reliance was placed on TCR beta sequences and their occurrence across donors. The study profiled the T cell repertoires of around 700 subjects by immunosequencing and related them to cytomegalovirus serostatus.

Spanning cysteine to phenylalanine, the CDR3 consists of 15 amino acids. Kept here is only the CDR3 DNA, which spans 45 bases and is read in frame from base 1. At the junction V is shortened by 5 bases and J by 0 bases, with 11 bases in between. CDR1 and CDR2, per the germline V gene (reference sequence), are GTSNPN and SVGIG. The library came from the immunoSEQ multiplex PCR assay. A mixture of 60 forward primers for TCR Vbeta segments and 13 reverse primers for TCR Jbeta segments was used in the multiplex PCR. Amplification of the CDR3 region of rearranged TCR beta genes was performed with a multiplex PCR assay on genomic DNA. The amplified TCR beta libraries were sequenced on the Illumina HiSeq System as 87-base-pair reads. The paper's processing steps were these. A later analysis counted about 80 million unique TCR beta chains across the 650 to 700 repertoires, and around 12 million of these chains were shared by at least two donors. A nearest-neighbor algorithm error-corrected the raw reads and collapsed the reads into unique sequences, merging closely related sequences to remove PCR and sequencing errors. To assign V, D and J gene segments, CDR3 sequences were aligned to IMGT reference sequences. For a sequence to be retained, a match of at least six nucleotides was required to both a V gene segment and a J gene segment. A rearrangement was called productive if the CDR3 had no stop codons and remained in frame with V and J, and every other rearrangement was called non-productive. CDR3 was defined according to IMGT convention as the region running from the second conserved V-encoded cysteine to the conserved J-encoded phenylalanine. The earlier analysis of 500 to 600 of the donors excluded sequences that lacked an unambiguous match to a single V gene segment. An earlier analysis of a few hundred of the donors called V segments functional above 56.7% productive rearrangements and segregating when the between-donor standard deviation exceeded 5%. A statistical classification framework was developed to diagnose cytomegalovirus status using the catalog of TCR beta chain sequences. V and J gene assignment, in a later analysis, came from comparing TCR nucleotide sequences with IMGT/GENE-DB human TR gene sequences. The TCRdist pipeline was used in a later analysis to assign CDR3 sequences and most-parsimonious VDJ recombination scenarios. In a later analysis, each TCR beta chain was defined by its CDR3 amino acid sequence together with its V-gene family, and reads lacking a unique V-gene family were excluded. To address suspected cross-contamination and a sequencing artifact, a later analysis removed approximately 590 highly shared, low-generation-probability nucleotide sequences. In a later analysis, a clonal expansion index for each public chain was calculated from normalized within-repertoire ranks of inferred template counts. In a later analysis, generation probabilities were computed using a VDJ recombination model fitted to out-of-frame rearrangements, and the results were checked against IGoR. In a later analysis, TCR-TCR, TCR-HLA and TCR-CMV co-occurrence was scored with hypergeometric tests, and a repertoire-size bias correction was applied to TCR pairs. False discovery rates were estimated in a later analysis by permuting HLA or CMV assignments 20 times. In a later analysis, co-occurring TCRs were grouped using DBSCAN, with TCRdist sequence similarity added in when clustering inside HLA-allele-positive subsets. Repertoires with fewer than 30,000 or more than 120,000 public chains, plus five repertoires with anomalous nucleotide sharing, were excluded from co-occurrence clustering. The clones in this table, taken by TCRdb from immuneACCESS, are in-frame only. Not every clone is retained; where verified, under half of the shortfall comes from an unresolved V gene, and the cause of the rest is unknown. The V and J calls and the clone size are those of that table, but D and trimming were determined from the DNA. The sample table records roughly 71,000 clones; approximately 70% of these occur just once. Together, the top ten hold roughly 22% of the sample.

Summary of the overall study and its limitations: Sequencing depth was assumed to be roughly uniform across donors in the presence/absence analyses, though that assumption may not hold. A later genetic analysis associated a missense DCLRE1C variant with V-gene and J-gene trimming of TCR beta chains, and an independent cohort replicated the association. In an earlier analysis of some 550 of the donors, most TCR beta V segments were observed in productive rearrangements about 87% or about 30% of the time, broadly matching IMGT annotations. Most CMV-associated TCR beta chains appeared to be HLA-restricted in a later analysis, and the HLA associations seemed to be driven largely by CMV exposure. Because HLA typing was missing for some donors at each locus, association tests included only the typed subset. Across donors, most TCR sequences were observed very rarely, whereas some public TCRs were present in many individuals. A later analysis associated about 17,000 TCR beta sequences with specific HLA alleles at a false discovery rate of 0.05. The authors suggested that the approach could potentially be extended to other disease states and immunological phenotypes. Compared with equally common non-associated chains, HLA-associated TCR beta chains in a later analysis were more clonally expanded and had lower generation probabilities. The study gave a list of under 200 TCR beta chains associated with cytomegalovirus. The cohort was sequenced for TCR beta chains only, and without alpha or paired-chain data the features that could be detected were limited. A later genetic analysis reported fewer N-insertions in productive TCRs among donors in an Asian-associated ancestry cluster than the roughly 690-donor mean. Linkage disequilibrium might explain the correlated functional status among segregating V segments, but an unknown experimental factor could not be excluded. According to a later analysis, TCR association rates differed among HLA loci, with DRB1 alleles showing the most associated TCRs and HLA-C alleles showing the fewest. Assigning TCR associations to individual alleles was difficult when HLA alleles, especially DR and DQ, strongly co-occurred. A further reported finding was that TCR beta sequences accurately predicted the HLA-A and HLA-B alleles for most subjects in the first cohort. The 87-base-pair reads could not distinguish some IMGT-functional V segments, including TRBV6-2 and TRBV6-3, so those segments were excluded. For the cohort, immune exposure information was limited to CMV serostatus. Cytomegalovirus status was reported to be diagnosed by the classifier with high specificity and sensitivity in both the original and validation cohorts. A group of highly shared sequence variants was considered likely to be a technical artifact of the sequencing pipeline. The earlier analysis of approximately 590 of the donors excluded seventeen rarely observed V segments, including chromosome 9 orphons, because counts were too low. In a later analysis, several top co-occurrence clusters were reported to appear linked to parvovirus B19, influenza, CMV and Epstein-Barr virus. In vitro tests confirmed that a few of the cytomegalovirus-associated TCR beta chains recognize cytomegalovirus antigens.

In total, 666 healthy bone marrow donors made up the cohort. Cohort members were all nominally healthy when sampled, although unrecorded immune exposures were likely present. The donor tested CMV seropositive and was one of the 289 seropositive cohort members. Each donor provided a peripheral blood sample, and peripheral blood mononuclear cells were used for TCR beta sequencing. Genomic DNA was extracted from the blood cell samples with the Qiagen DNeasy Blood Extraction Kit. The sequence joins TRBV30 to TRBJ1-6, with the D segment identity uncertain. Sequenced input: PBMCs. The origin of this receptor is a man aged 35-49 years in good health and CMV-seropositive. The sequenced DNA is TGTGCCTGGGGCAGTTGGAGCTCCTATAATTCACCCCTCCACTTT. Protein translation: CAWGSWSSYNSPLHF.